What follows describes a single TCR beta chain. Its cognate antigen has yet to be identified. Per-base quality was not reported, and no clone a single base away is much larger than it. These data come from a study of lymphopenia after photon versus proton radiotherapy (dated by TCRdb to about 2019). Background for the entire study: Photon and proton radiation therapy were compared by the study for their immunological effects in patients with gastrointestinal tumors who developed high-grade lymphopenia. The 20 patients in the cohort had gastrointestinal tumors, were treated with either photon or proton therapy, and subsequently developed lymphopenia. The goal of the study was to characterize the differences between the two radiation modalities in how they affect the immune system. The study at large found these results: Across the cohort, among patients who died, a greater drop in TCR diversity after the nadir was inversely correlated with overall survival time. The authors looked at the survival association only in patients who died, and they framed better survival with proton therapy as a possibility rather than a demonstrated result. After the lymphocyte count nadir, oligoclonal expansion, especially of CD8+ Temra cells, was observed in photon-treated repertoires, and the drop in diversity was driven by this expansion. Proton-treated patients stayed relatively stable during treatment, while photon-treated patients lost naive T cells and TCR diversity and gained effector/memory populations.

In the germline V gene (reference sequence), CDR1 corresponds to GTSNPN and CDR2 to SVGIG. Its CDR3 holds 15 amino acids, cysteine through phenylalanine. Kept here is only the CDR3 DNA, which spans 45 bases and is read in frame from base 1. The protocol used for the library was the immunoSEQ multiplex PCR assay. T cell repertoires were profiled with deep sequencing of rearranged TCR beta loci together with multiparametric flow cytometry. TCRdb mirrors the immuneACCESS table, restricted to in-frame sequences. Some clones are absent from its copies; in checked studies, under half trace to an unresolved V gene, and the reason for the others is unknown. The sample table contains tens of thousands of clones; only one count was recorded for 65% to 85% of them. The ten largest clones add up to roughly 2% of the sample.

This sequence was found in a man aged 60-69 years with pancreatic cancer. The chain is assembled from TRBV30 and TRBJ2-4; a weak D assignment points to TRBD1 (6 bases agree). The material was peripheral blood, obtained from a patient treated with proton-based radiotherapy. The nucleotide sequence is given as TGTTCTACGGTGGGCAGGGGAACAACCAAAAACATTCAGTACTTC. This is translated as CSTVGRGTTKNIQYF.